These 19 T cell receptor beta chains were all obtained from the same sample, sequenced in a study of CD8 T cells in Susac syndrome. RNA totalling about 0.5 to 1 ug underwent reverse transcription with random hexamers. TCRdb re-analysed the immunoSEQ multiplex PCR reads in MiXCR, keeping a single row per CDR3 protein. The table shows 200,000 to 250,000 distinct CDR3 sequences, with approximately 95% occurring only once. The specimen was CD4+ T cells from PBMCs. These TCRs come from a human donor with multiple sclerosis.

This clonotype came up once. The chain is built from TRBV11-2 and TRBJ1-6, with 7 bases lining up with TRBD1. The germline V gene has CDR1 SGHAT and CDR2 FQNNGV. V lost 5 bases to trimming and J lost 6 bases; unmatched junction nucleotides: 7. CDR3 size: 15 residues. CDR3 bases: TGTGCCAGCAGCCCTGGGACAGTCCTTAATTCACCCCTCCACTTT. Translating it yields CASSPGTVLNSPLHF.

The chain joins TRBV4-2 to TRBJ1-6; 8 nucleotides match TRBD1. Germline V lookup: CDR1 LGHNA, CDR2 YNFKEQ. Trimming took 3 bases from V and 4 from J; bases not matched to a gene: 2. CDR3 length: 15 residues. This chain's CDR3 is CASSQGTGYNSPLHF. DNA for the CDR3: TGTGCCAGCAGCCAGGGGACAGGATATAATTCACCCCTCCACTTT.

The chain couples TRBV3-1 to TRBJ2-5; no clear D gene. V lost 4 bases and J lost 5, with 17 bases in between. CDR1 is LGHDT and CDR2 is YNNKEL in the germline V gene (reference sequence). The length of the CDR3 is 15 residues. The CDR3 spells CASSPQPGPEETQYF. CDR3 DNA: TGTGCCAGCAGCCCCCAGCCGGGCCCTGAGGAGACCCAGTACTTC.

The CDR3 DNA reads as TGCGCCAGCACCCCAGAGGGGACAGGGAGGTGCGAGCAGTACGTC. Its protein is CASTPEGTGRCEQYV. This rearrangement joins TRBV23-1 to TRBJ2-7, with TRBD1 matching over 9 bases. TRBV23-1 is annotated as an ORF whose role is uncertain. With 7 bases clipped from V and 6 bases from J, the junction kept 13 bases outside the gene matches. This CDR3 is 15 amino acids long.

This chain links TRBV29-1 with TRBJ1-2; D is unresolved. Germline CDR1 is SQVTM and CDR2 is ANQGSEA. Trimming left V 6 bases short and J 1 base short, with 9 bases between. CDR3 length equals 12 residues. CDR3 nucleotide sequence: TGCAGCGTCATGACCGTTAACTATGGCTACACCTTC. It encodes CSVMTVNYGYTF.

The chain combines TRBV27 with TRBJ2-7; weak D call: TRBD2 (6 bases). Germline assignment: CDR1 MNHEY and CDR2 SMNVEV (reference sequence). V dropped 8 bases and J dropped 3 bases, with 17 bases sitting between them. The CDR3 length is 14 residues. CDR3 nucleotide sequence: TGTGCCAGCCGCCCTTCGGGAGTTCTCTACGAGCAGTACGTC. It specifies CASRPSGVLYEQYV.

Note on this clonotype: The junction departs from germline at one end; a sequencing error may be responsible. The rearrangement links TRBV4-2 to TRBJ1-2; D call uncertain. This CDR3 has 13 amino acids. Per the germline V gene, CDR1 is LGHNA and CDR2 is YNFKEQ. The CDR3, as DNA: TGTGCCAGCGGCCAACCGGAAAACTATGGCTACACCTTC. Its translation is CASGQPENYGYTF.

The gene calls are TRBV24-1 and TRBJ1-4; D unresolved. V lost 9 bases to trimming and J lost 5 bases, with 12 bases between them. Germline CDR1 and CDR2: KGHDR and SFDVKD. The CDR3 covers 13 residues. The CDR3 protein is CATGSQPNEKLFF. CDR3 in DNA: TGTGCCACCGGGTCTCAGCCGAATGAAAAACTGTTTTTT.

The chain recombines TRBV18 with TRBJ1-6, with D possibly matching TRBD1 (5 bases). The length of the CDR3 is 14 residues. With 0 bases removed from V and 9 bases from J, the gap between germline ends came to 9 bases. The germline gives CDR1 KGHSH, CDR2 LQKENI. The CDR3 here is CASSPPGGFSPLHF. DNA for the CDR3: TGTGCCAGCTCACCACCGGGGGGATTTTCACCCCTCCACTTT. The variable domain in full, with the rest retrieved from reference TRBV18 and TRBJ1-6, is NAGVMQNPRHLVRRRGQEARLRCSPMKGHSHVYWYRQLPEEGLKFMVYLQKENIIDESGMPKERFSAEFPKEGPSILRIQQVVRGDSAAYFCASSPPGGFSPLHFGNGTRLTVT.

CDR3 sequence: CAISGDRAQETQYF. The DNA of the CDR3 is TGTGCCATCAGTGGGGACAGGGCGCAAGAGACCCAGTACTTC. This sequence joins TRBV10-3 and TRBJ2-5; 9 bases agree with TRBD1. The V segment lost 4 bases and the J segment 2 bases; nucleotides outside the gene matches: 2. The CDR3 spans 14 residues. Germline V gene data show CDR1 as ENHRY and CDR2 as SYGVKD.

The V and J genes are TRBV29-1 and TRBJ2-1; TRBD2 matches 8 bases. The ends lost 2 bases at V and 15 bases at J; junction bases unmatched: 6. This CDR3 contains 11 residues. The V gene's germline CDR1 is SQVTM and CDR2 ANQGSEA. CDR3 bases: TGCAGCGTTGAATCCGGGACTAGTGTGTTCTTC. It yields the protein CSVESGTSVFF.

The V gene is TRBV12-3 or TRBV12-4, the J gene TRBJ1-5, with unresolved D. V was clipped by 5 bases and J by 1 base, with 18 bases between them. The CDR3 runs to 17 residues. The CDR3 coding sequence is TGTGCCAGCAGTCCCCGCTTGTGGGGAAGCAGCAATCAGCCCCAGCATTTT. This encodes CASSPRLWGSSNQPQHF.

V usage is TRBV30 and J usage is TRBJ2-5, with a tentative D call TRBD2 (7 bases). V was shortened by 3 bases and J by 1 base, with 21 bases between the two germline ends. This CDR3 contains 17 residues. The V gene's germline CDR1 is GTSNPN and CDR2 SVGIG (reference sequence). The CDR3 loop is CAWSPPWGRGTQETQYF. The CDR3 bases are TGTGCCTGGAGCCCTCCCTGGGGGCGGGGGACCCAAGAGACCCAGTACTTC.

The V call is TRBV20-1, the J call TRBJ2-1; 8 positions agree with TRBD1. The V gene's germline CDR1 is DFQATT and CDR2 SNEGSKA (reference sequence). This CDR3 contains 14 residues. V lost 5 bases and J lost 2; bases outside the gene matches: 5. The chain's CDR3 is CSASTGVTYNEQFF. The CDR3, as DNA: TGCAGTGCTTCGACAGGGGTAACCTACAATGAGCAGTTCTTC.

This sequence joins TRBV3-1 and TRBJ2-5, with D perhaps assigned TRBD1 or TRBD2 (5 bases each). The CDR3 totals 15 residues. CDR1 is LGHDT, CDR2 YNNKEL, per germline (reference sequence). Trimming removed 4 bases from V and 3 bases from J, with 15 bases in between. CDR3 sequence (DNA): TGTGCCAGCAGCCGATATGGGGGTGGGGAAGAGACCCAGTACTTC. This encodes CASSRYGGGEETQYF.

The chain carries TRBV30 and TRBJ2-6; tentative D call: TRBD1 (6 bases). V was trimmed by 0 bases and J by 0 bases, leaving 9 bases between them. CDR3 length: 16 amino acids. Looked up from germline, CDR1 is GTSNPN and CDR2 is SVGIG (reference sequence). The DNA of the CDR3 is TGTGCCTGGAGTGTCCAGGGGACCTCTGGGGCCAACGTCCTGACTTTC. Translation gives CAWSVQGTSGANVLTF.

The V call is TRBV30, the J call TRBJ1-2; D ambiguous. Per germline, CDR1 GTSNPN and CDR2 SVGIG (reference sequence). The CDR3 is 13 residues long. Trimming stripped 2 bases from V and 7 bases from J, with 14 bases between. The CDR3 spells CAWSPTGSSGYTF. The CDR3 nucleotides read TGTGCCTGGAGTCCCACGGGTTCCAGTGGCTACACCTTC.

The V call is TRBV7-9, the J call TRBJ2-5, with 7 positions matching TRBD2. J lost 5 bases, V lost 8 bases, and 5 bases had no gene match. CDR1 and CDR2 (germline): SEHNR, FQNEAQ (reference sequence). This CDR3 region has 12 residues. The CDR3 nucleotides are TGTGCCAGCGGGGGGGATGGGGAGACCCAGTACTTC. This gives the protein CASGGDGETQYF.

The CDR3, as DNA: TGTGCCAGCAGCCCATCGACAGGATCCCAAGAGACCCAGTACTTC. This sequence encodes CASSPSTGSQETQYF. The chain joins TRBV14 to TRBJ2-5; tentative D call: TRBD1 (6 bases). Germline V gives CDR1 SGHDN, CDR2 FVKESK. Trimming removed 4 bases from V and 1 base from J, with 13 bases in between. The CDR3 consists of 15 residues.